This is a list of T cell receptor beta chains from one sample in a study of shared clonotypes between healthy human individuals. Measured with immunoSEQ multiplex PCR; TCRdb has only the in-frame clones, and not every one. The profile shows a few million clones, 80% to 95% of them singletons. Specimen: naive CD8+ T cells from PBMCs. These receptors all stem from a man in his late teens or twenties in good health. Some clones in this sample may be carry-over from other donors' samples. Both conserved end residues are part of each CDR3. Each record gives: D gene, V gene, clone size, J gene, CDR3 DNA, CDR3 protein. The D gene is left open where the match is weak. Clone size is shown for a subset of rows, as once, few, many or a class of expanded clone.

>NA|TRBV4-2|NA|TRBJ2-1
TGTGCCAGCAGCCAAGCCGGGGCAATCGCTGAGCAGTTCTTC
CASSQAGAIAEQFF
>TRBD1|TRBV19|NA|TRBJ1-1
TGTGCCAGTAGTGACAGGGCCACTGAAGCTTTCTTT
CASSDRATEAFF
>NA|TRBV9|NA|TRBJ2-3
TGTGCCAGCAGCGCCCCCAAGGTCCGCGGAACTAGCACAGATACGCAGTATTTT
CASSAPKVRGTSTDTQYF
>NA|TRBV9|once|TRBJ1-1
TGTGCCAGCAGCGTAGACCTAACAGAGAACACTGAAGCTTTCTTT
CASSVDLTENTEAFF
>TRBD2|TRBV29-1|NA|TRBJ2-7
TGCAGCGTTGGCTTGGGGCGGGAGGGCTACGAGCAGTACTTC
CSVGLGREGYEQYF
>TRBD2|TRBV27|NA|TRBJ2-3
TGTGCCAGCAGTATTATCGGGACTAGCGGGAGCACAGATACGCAGTATTTT
CASSIIGTSGSTDTQYF
>TRBD1|TRBV6-1|NA|TRBJ2-3
TGTGCCAGCATTGACAGGGATGTCGAACCAGATACGCAGTATTTT
CASIDRDVEPDTQYF
>NA|TRBV27|NA|TRBJ2-2
TGTGCCAGCAGCCCGAATCAGGGGAACACCGGGGAGCTGTTTTTT
CASSPNQGNTGELFF
>TRBD2|TRBV6-1|NA|TRBJ2-7
TGTGCCAGCTGTCCAGGGAGGGCCTACGAGCAGTACTTC
CASCPGRAYEQYF
>NA|TRBV28|NA|TRBJ2-2
TGTGCCAGCAGTGGGTGGGGCAGGGGCTCCACCGGGGAGCTGTTTTTT
CASSGWGRGSTGELFF
>NA|TRBV7-9|NA|TRBJ2-7
TGTGCCAGCCACCGCGGAGGACCCTACGAGCAGTACTTC
CASHRGGPYEQYF
>NA|TRBV28|NA|TRBJ1-5
TGTGCCAGCAGTTTACGGTTGACCGATCAGCCCCAGCATTTT
CASSLRLTDQPQHF
>NA|TRBV7-3|NA|TRBJ2-1
TGTGCCAGCAGCCCAACTTATGGCGTAGGCAATGAGCAGTTCTTC
CASSPTYGVGNEQFF
>TRBD1|TRBV5-3|once|TRBJ2-7
TGTGCCAGAAGCTCCAGGGGGAGAAAGTACGAGCAGTACTTC
CARSSRGRKYEQYF
>NA|TRBV15|NA|TRBJ2-1
TGTGCCACCAGCCGTCGGCCTGTTGAGCAGTTCTTC
CATSRRPVEQFF
>TRBD1|TRBV15|NA|TRBJ1-2
TGTGCCACCAGCGGGGGACAGGGTTACTATGGCTACACCTTC
CATSGGQGYYGYTF
>NA|TRBV5-6|few|TRBJ2-7
TGTGCCAGCAGCTCCGGCCCCTACGAGCAGTACTTC
CASSSGPYEQYF
>TRBD1|TRBV2|once|TRBJ1-5
TGTGCCAGCAGTGAGGGACAGGTATATAGCAATCAGCCCCAGCATTTT
CASSEGQVYSNQPQHF
>TRBD1|TRBV11-2|NA|TRBJ2-3
TGTGCCAGCAGCCCCGGGACAGGCACAGATACGCAGTATTTT
CASSPGTGTDTQYF
>TRBD2|TRBV18|NA|TRBJ2-1
TGTGCCAGCTCACTTACGCCGGGACTAGCTCTTCCGAGCTCCTACAATGAGCAGTTCTTC
CASSLTPGLALPSSYNEQFF
>NA|TRBV7-9|NA|TRBJ2-5
TGTGCCAGCAGCTCGTTAGCGGAGCTGTACCAAGAGACCCAGTACTTC
CASSSLAELYQETQYF
>TRBD1|TRBV19|NA|TRBJ1-4
TGTGCCAGTAGTCCGAGACTCCGGGACAGGGGGACTGGAAGGGAAAAACTGTTTTTT
CASSPRLRDRGTGREKLFF
>NA|TRBV5-3|NA|TRBJ2-1
TGTGCCAGAAGCCGCGGACAGAAGGACAATGAGCAGTTCTTC
CARSRGQKDNEQFF
>NA|TRBV5-8|NA|TRBJ1-3
TGTGCCAGCAGCTTCAGAGGAGGAAACACCATATATTTT
CASSFRGGNTIYF
>NA|TRBV5-1|NA|TRBJ1-5
TGCGCCAGCAGCTTGGATGAGGGGGGGATGCCCCAGCATTTT
CASSLDEGGMPQHF
>NA|TRBV14|NA|TRBJ1-2
TGTGCCACCTCGAGGGCACTCAACTATGGCTACACCTTC
CATSRALNYGYTF
>NA|TRBV28|NA|TRBJ1-4
TGTGCCAGCAGTTTCCCGACAGAGTTAAATGAAAAACTGTTTTTT
CASSFPTELNEKLFF
>TRBD1|TRBV29-1|NA|TRBJ2-7
TGCAGCGCTCGGACAGGGACATCCTACGAGCAGTACTTC
CSARTGTSYEQYF
>NA|TRBV4-1|NA|TRBJ2-7
TGCGCCAGCAGCCAAGAATGGCAGGGCCTCTACGAGCAGTACTTC
CASSQEWQGLYEQYF
>NA|TRBV7-8|NA|TRBJ2-3
TGTGCCAGCAGCTTAGTCGCGGTTTCTACAGATACGCAGTATTTT
CASSLVAVSTDTQYF
>TRBD2|TRBV2|NA|TRBJ2-7
TGTGCCAGCAGTGAAGTAAGGACTAGCGGCTCCTACGAGCAGTACTTC
CASSEVRTSGSYEQYF